Following are 2 T cell receptor beta chains from one sample sequenced in a study of early T cells in non-severe SARS-CoV-2 infection. TCRdb re-derived calls from the 5' RACE reads in MiXCR, one entry per CDR3 protein. Among around 76,000 distinct CDR3 sequences listed, about 14% were seen once. Specimen: whole blood, collected at baseline. The receptors come from an adult who was a healthcare worker with PCR-confirmed SARS-CoV-2 infection or an uninfected control (not recorded which).

This clonotype was counted a few times. The J gene is TRBJ2-7, the V gene TRBV29-1; D perhaps matches TRBD1 (6 bases). V was trimmed by 6 bases and J by 3 bases, leaving 18 bases between them. The germline V gene encodes CDR1 SQVTM and CDR2 ANQGSEA. This CDR3 spans 14 amino acids. The CDR3 DNA sequence: TGCAGCGTCGTCTTAAGGGACACCGACTACGAGCAGTACTTC. Its translation is CSVVLRDTDYEQYF.

This clonotype came up a few times. The CDR3 is CASSYPGTGELFF. CDR3 in DNA: TGTGCCAGCAGTTACCCCGGGACCGGGGAGCTGTTTTTT. The rearrangement joins TRBV6-5 to TRBJ2-2; no clear D. Deletions cut 2 bases from V and 5 bases from J, with 6 bases between. This CDR3 contains 13 residues. Germline V gene data show CDR1 as MNHEY and CDR2 as SVGAGI.